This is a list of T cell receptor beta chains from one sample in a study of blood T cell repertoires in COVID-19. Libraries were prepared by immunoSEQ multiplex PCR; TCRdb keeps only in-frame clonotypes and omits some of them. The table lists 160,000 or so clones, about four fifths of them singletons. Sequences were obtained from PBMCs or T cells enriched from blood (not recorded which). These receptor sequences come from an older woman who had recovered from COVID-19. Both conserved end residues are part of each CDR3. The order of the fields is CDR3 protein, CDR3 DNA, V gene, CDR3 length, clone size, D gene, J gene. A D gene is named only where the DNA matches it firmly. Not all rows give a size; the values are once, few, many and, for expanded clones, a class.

cdr3_aa: CASSPPERGGSGNTIYF; cdr3_nt: TGTGCCAGCTCACCACCGGAGAGAGGGGGCTCTGGAAACACCATATATTTT; v_call: TRBV18; cdr3_length: 17; clone_size: .; d_call: .; j_call: TRBJ1-3
cdr3_aa: CATTNPGTGEHEQYF; cdr3_nt: TGTGCCACCACAAATCCCGGGACAGGGGAACACGAGCAGTACTTC; v_call: TRBV15; cdr3_length: 15; clone_size: .; d_call: TRBD1; j_call: TRBJ2-7
cdr3_aa: CASSQESVDGYTF; cdr3_nt: TGCGCCAGCAGCCAAGAAAGCGTGGATGGCTACACCTTC; v_call: TRBV4-1; cdr3_length: 13; clone_size: .; d_call: .; j_call: TRBJ1-2
cdr3_aa: CASTVGQANQPQHF; cdr3_nt: TGTGCCAGCACCGTGGGACAGGCCAATCAGCCCCAGCATTTT; v_call: TRBV6-5; cdr3_length: 14; clone_size: .; d_call: TRBD1; j_call: TRBJ1-5
cdr3_aa: CASQTENYGYTF; cdr3_nt: TGTGCCTCCCAGACGGAGAACTATGGCTACACCTTC; v_call: TRBV19; cdr3_length: 12; clone_size: few; d_call: .; j_call: TRBJ1-2
cdr3_aa: CASSSKTGGTNQPQHF; cdr3_nt: TGTGCCAGCAGCTCGAAGACAGGGGGAACGAATCAGCCCCAGCATTTT; v_call: TRBV7-8; cdr3_length: 16; clone_size: .; d_call: TRBD1; j_call: TRBJ1-5
cdr3_aa: CSAGRGGSTDTQYF; cdr3_nt: TGCAGCGCCGGGAGGGGGGGCTCGACAGATACGCAGTATTTT; v_call: TRBV29-1; cdr3_length: 14; clone_size: .; d_call: TRBD2; j_call: TRBJ2-3
cdr3_aa: CASSPGLLDTPYNEQFF; cdr3_nt: TGCGCCAGCAGCCCCGGACTACTCGATACCCCCTACAATGAGCAGTTCTTC; v_call: TRBV5-1; cdr3_length: 17; clone_size: once; d_call: .; j_call: TRBJ2-1
cdr3_aa: CASRGGQGRRTEAFF; cdr3_nt: TGTGCCAGCAGGGGTGGGCAGGGGCGCCGAACTGAAGCTTTCTTT; v_call: TRBV9; cdr3_length: 15; clone_size: .; d_call: .; j_call: TRBJ1-1
cdr3_aa: CASSRLGARVYGYTF; cdr3_nt: TGTGCCAGCAGCCGGCTAGGGGCTAGGGTTTATGGCTACACCTTC; v_call: TRBV3-1/TRBV3-2; cdr3_length: 15; clone_size: .; d_call: .; j_call: TRBJ1-2
cdr3_aa: CASSLEQGAGGYTF; cdr3_nt: TGCGCCAGCAGCTTGGAGCAGGGGGCCGGTGGCTACACCTTC; v_call: TRBV5-1; cdr3_length: 14; clone_size: .; d_call: TRBD1; j_call: TRBJ1-2
cdr3_aa: CASSGHRNSGNQPQHF; cdr3_nt: TGTGCCAGCAGTGGTCACAGGAATTCGGGCAATCAGCCCCAGCATTTT; v_call: TRBV2; cdr3_length: 16; clone_size: few; d_call: .; j_call: TRBJ1-5
cdr3_aa: CASSSRGTNTEAFF; cdr3_nt: TGCGCCAGCAGCTCCCGCGGGACGAACACTGAAGCTTTCTTT; v_call: TRBV5-1; cdr3_length: 14; clone_size: .; d_call: .; j_call: TRBJ1-1
cdr3_aa: CASSQVNRVEYIQYF; cdr3_nt: TGCGCCAGCAGCCAAGTGAACAGGGTTGAATACATTCAGTACTTC; v_call: TRBV4-1; cdr3_length: 15; clone_size: .; d_call: .; j_call: TRBJ2-4
cdr3_aa: CASSTYSSSREQYF; cdr3_nt: TGTGCCAGCAGCACCTACTCTAGCAGCCGCGAGCAGTACTTC; v_call: TRBV5-6; cdr3_length: 14; clone_size: few; d_call: .; j_call: TRBJ2-7
cdr3_aa: CASSFGSGGEAFF; cdr3_nt: TGTGCCAGCAGCTTCGGATCAGGGGGTGAAGCTTTCTTT; v_call: TRBV7-9; cdr3_length: 13; clone_size: once; d_call: TRBD1; j_call: TRBJ1-1
cdr3_aa: CASSEDSYGYTF; cdr3_nt: TGTGCCAGCAGCGAGGACAGCTATGGCTACACCTTC; v_call: TRBV7-9; cdr3_length: 12; clone_size: .; d_call: .; j_call: TRBJ1-2
cdr3_aa: CSVKDRGANYGYTF; cdr3_nt: TGCAGCGTTAAGGACAGGGGAGCTAACTATGGCTACACCTTC; v_call: TRBV29-1; cdr3_length: 14; clone_size: .; d_call: TRBD1; j_call: TRBJ1-2
cdr3_aa: CASSQGLAGGSGTGELFF; cdr3_nt: TGTGCCAGCAGCCAGGGACTAGCGGGGGGTTCTGGCACCGGGGAGCTGTTTTTT; v_call: TRBV4-2; cdr3_length: 18; clone_size: once; d_call: TRBD2; j_call: TRBJ2-2
cdr3_aa: CASRQYPGEQYF; cdr3_nt: TGTGCCAGCAGGCAGTACCCGGGCGAGCAGTACTTC; v_call: TRBV12-3/TRBV12-4; cdr3_length: 12; clone_size: .; d_call: .; j_call: TRBJ2-7
cdr3_aa: CASSPFPGHANQPQHF; cdr3_nt: TGTGCCAGCAGTCCTTTCCCCGGACACGCCAATCAGCCCCAGCATTTT; v_call: TRBV27; cdr3_length: 16; clone_size: .; d_call: .; j_call: TRBJ1-5